Presented here are 13 T cell receptor beta chains from one specimen sequenced in a study of blood T cell repertoires in COVID-19. Here immunoSEQ multiplex PCR was the method, and the copy in TCRdb shows in-frame clones only, minus some. The table records under 250,000 clones, approximately 90% of them present only once. The sample was peripheral blood. The receptors shown here come from a man aged 45-65 years with COVID-19, enrolled during active disease.

V and J are TRBV7-2 and TRBJ2-3; D unclear. V lost 6 bases to trimming and J lost 6 bases, with 13 bases between them. Germline CDR1 and CDR2: SGHTA and FQGNSA. The CDR3 loop spans 13 amino acids. CDR3 amino acids: CASSRIVLDTQYF. The CDR3 bases are TGTGCCAGCAGTCGCATAGTTTTGGATACGCAGTATTTT.

The DNA for the CDR3 is TGTGCCAGCAGCTTAGAACTGGGCAGTGAAGCTTTCTTT. Translated, it gives CASSLELGSEAFF. The rearrangement links TRBV11-3 to TRBJ1-1; no firm D call. The CDR3 runs to 13 residues. Germline assignment: CDR1 SGHNT and CDR2 YENEEA. Trimming removed 0 bases from V and 7 bases from J, with 9 bases in between.

The chain is built from TRBV29-1 and TRBJ2-2; D not certain. The V end lost 4 bases, the J end lost 5 bases, and 8 bases lay between the germline ends. CDR1 is SQVTM and CDR2 is ANQGSEA in the germline V gene. The CDR3 is made up of 12 amino acids. CDR3: CSVGLVTGELFF. The CDR3 nucleotides are TGCAGCGTTGGGCTGGTGACCGGGGAGCTGTTTTTT.

CDR3 DNA sequence: TGTGCCAGTAGTATAGGGCGGAATGAGCAGTTCTTC. This encodes CASSIGRNEQFF. The rearrangement uses TRBV19 and TRBJ2-1; D uncertain. Trimming took off 1 base at V and 7 bases at J, with 5 bases between the two ends. Germline assignment: CDR1 LNHDA and CDR2 SQIVND (reference sequence). CDR3 length: 12 amino acids.

V is TRBV6-5 and J is TRBJ1-1, with D uncertain. The CDR3 runs 14 residues. Germline V gives CDR1 MNHEY, CDR2 SVGAGI. Trimming shortened V by 4 bases and J by 2 bases, and 11 bases separated the two germline ends. The CDR3 spells CASSLGGYNTEAFF. The DNA for the CDR3 is TGTGCCAGCAGTTTAGGAGGGTACAACACTGAAGCTTTCTTT.

This clone was picked up one time. The chain employs TRBV6-5 and TRBJ2-3, with 9 bases that match TRBD1. Germline CDR1 is MNHEY and CDR2 is SVGAGI. V was clipped by 4 bases and J by 3 bases; unmatched bases: 5. The CDR3 runs to 15 residues. The CDR3 sequence: CASSSGTGLTDTQYF. The CDR3 bases are TGTGCCAGCAGTTCGGGGACAGGGCTAACAGATACGCAGTATTTT.

This clone occurred a few times. The gene calls are TRBV12-3 or TRBV12-4 and TRBJ1-2; D is ambiguous. The CDR3 extends over 13 amino acids. Between the trimmed V and J ends, which lost 3 bases and 7 bases, there was a span of 12 bases. The DNA for the CDR3 is TGTGCCAGCAGTTTGCCCGGGAGGGTTGGCTACACCTTC. It codes for CASSLPGRVGYTF.

In regard to this clone: At one boundary the junction diverges from the germline segment, which might be a read error. The CDR3 here is CVSSFQTSGGQETQYF. The CDR3 DNA is TGTGTCAGCAGCTTTCAGACTAGCGGGGGGCAAGAGACCCAGTACTTC. The chain joins TRBV7-8 to TRBJ2-5, with TRBD2 identical over 13 bases. Germline V gene sequence: CDR1 SGHVS, CDR2 FQNEAQ. The CDR3 is 16 amino acids.

The gene calls are TRBV7-6 and TRBJ2-7, with D possibly being TRBD1 (5 bases). The germline gives CDR1 SGHVS, CDR2 FNYEAQ. The CDR3 length is 13 residues. Trimming shortened V by 5 bases and J by 1 base, and 9 bases separated the two germline ends. As DNA, the CDR3 is TGTGCCAGCAGCCAGGGTCTATCCTACGAGCAGTACTTC. It encodes CASSQGLSYEQYF.

This clone was seen just once. This sequence joins TRBV29-1 and TRBJ2-1; 9 nucleotides match TRBD2. The CDR3 is 14 residues long. V shed 5 bases and J 9 bases; nucleotides not matched to a gene: 11. Germline values: CDR1 SQVTM, CDR2 ANQGSEA. CDR3 DNA: TGCAGCGTTTCCCCCACTAGCGGGTGGGGTGAGCAGTTCTTC. This sequence encodes CSVSPTSGWGEQFF.

The chain combines TRBV19 with TRBJ1-4; 9 bases agree with TRBD1. In germline, CDR1 is LNHDA, CDR2 SQIVND (reference sequence). The V segment lost 2 bases and the J segment 7 bases; nucleotides outside the gene matches: 8. The CDR3 runs to 16 residues. The CDR3 protein is CASSITGGSIGEKLFF. Written as DNA, the CDR3 is TGTGCCAGTAGTATAACAGGGGGCAGTATCGGTGAAAAACTGTTTTTT. The whole variable domain, filled in from reference TRBV19 and TRBJ1-4, reads DGGITQSPKYLFRKEGQNVTLSCEQNLNHDAMYWYRQDPGQGLRLIYYSQIVNDFQKGDIAEGYSVSREKKESFPLTVTSAQKNPTAFYLCASSITGGSIGEKLFFGSGTQLSVL.

The chain recombines TRBV5-6 with TRBJ2-4; unclear D gene. The CDR3 is 10 residues long. Germline V gives CDR1 SGHDT, CDR2 YYEEEE. V lost 3 bases, J lost 10 bases, and 5 bases lay in between. The CDR3 DNA reads TGTGCCAGCAGCTCGACAATTCAGTACTTC. Residues: CASSSTIQYF. Full variable domain (missing parts from reference TRBV5-6 and TRBJ2-4): DAGVTQSPTHLIKTRGQQVTLRCSPKSGHDTVSWYQQALGQGPQFIFQYYEEEERQRGNFPDRFSGHQFPNYSSELNVNALLLGDSALYLCASSSTIQYFGAGTRLSVL.

This clone has just a few counts. The chain employs TRBV7-9 and TRBJ2-7; D call uncertain. The CDR3 totals 16 residues. Germline V gene data show CDR1 as SEHNR and CDR2 as FQNEAQ (reference sequence). The V end was cut by 1 base, the J end by 2 bases, with 15 bases between. The CDR3: CASSLGSSFTAYEQYF. In DNA, the CDR3 is TGTGCCAGCAGCTTAGGTAGTAGTTTTACAGCCTACGAGCAGTACTTC.